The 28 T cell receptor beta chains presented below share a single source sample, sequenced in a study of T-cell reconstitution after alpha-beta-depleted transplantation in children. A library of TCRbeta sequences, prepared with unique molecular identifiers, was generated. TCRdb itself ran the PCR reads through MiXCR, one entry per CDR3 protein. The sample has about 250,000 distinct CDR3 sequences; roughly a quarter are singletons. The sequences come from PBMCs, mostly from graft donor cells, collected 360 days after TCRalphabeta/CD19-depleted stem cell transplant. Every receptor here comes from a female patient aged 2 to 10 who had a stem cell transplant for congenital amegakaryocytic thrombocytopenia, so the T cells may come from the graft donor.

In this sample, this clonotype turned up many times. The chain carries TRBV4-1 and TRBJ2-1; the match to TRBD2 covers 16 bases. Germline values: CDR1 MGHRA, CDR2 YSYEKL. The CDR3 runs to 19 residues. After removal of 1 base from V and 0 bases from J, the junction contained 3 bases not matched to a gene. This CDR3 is CASSQGGLAGGSSYNEQFF. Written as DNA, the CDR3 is TGCGCCAGCAGCCAAGGGGGACTAGCGGGGGGGAGCTCCTACAATGAGCAGTTCTTC.

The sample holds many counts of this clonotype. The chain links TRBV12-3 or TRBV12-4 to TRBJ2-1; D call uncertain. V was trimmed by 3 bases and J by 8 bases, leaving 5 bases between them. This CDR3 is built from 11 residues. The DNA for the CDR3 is TGTGCCAGCAGTTTGCTCCATGAGCAGTTCTTC. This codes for CASSLLHEQFF.

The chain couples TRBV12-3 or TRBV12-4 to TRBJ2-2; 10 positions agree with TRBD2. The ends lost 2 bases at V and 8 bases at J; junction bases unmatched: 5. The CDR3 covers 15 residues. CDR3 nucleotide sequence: TGTGCCAGCAGTTTACTAGCGGGAGACTGGGGGGAGCTGTTTTTT. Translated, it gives CASSLLAGDWGELFF.

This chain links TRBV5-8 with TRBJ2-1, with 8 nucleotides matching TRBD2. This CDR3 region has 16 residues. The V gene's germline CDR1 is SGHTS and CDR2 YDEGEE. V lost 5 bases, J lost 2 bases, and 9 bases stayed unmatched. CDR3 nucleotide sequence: TGTGCCAGCAGGTTCGCAGCGGGAGTCGCCTACAATGAGCAGTTCTTC. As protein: CASRFAAGVAYNEQFF.

The CDR3 sequence: CSAREGGRGHDEQYF. DNA of the CDR3: TGCAGTGCTAGAGAAGGAGGCAGGGGGCACGACGAGCAGTACTTC. J is TRBJ2-7 and V is TRBV20-1, with 8 bases identical to TRBD1. Germline V lookup: CDR1 DFQATT, CDR2 SNEGSKA (reference sequence). This CDR3 is 15 amino acids long. The ends lost 0 bases at V and 5 bases at J; junction bases unmatched: 9.

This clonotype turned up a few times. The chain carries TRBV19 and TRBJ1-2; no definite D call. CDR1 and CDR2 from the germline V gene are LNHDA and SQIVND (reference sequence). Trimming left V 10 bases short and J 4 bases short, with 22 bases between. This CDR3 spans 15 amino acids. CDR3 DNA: TGTGCCACCTCTCCCCTGGAAGGCAGACTCTATGGCTACACCTTC. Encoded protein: CATSPLEGRLYGYTF.

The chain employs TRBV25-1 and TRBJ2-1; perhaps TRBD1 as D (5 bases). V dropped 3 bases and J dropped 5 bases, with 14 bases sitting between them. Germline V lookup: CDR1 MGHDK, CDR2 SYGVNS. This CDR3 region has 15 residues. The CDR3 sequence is CASSDRGSVNNEQFF. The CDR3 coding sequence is TGTGCCAGCAGTGATAGGGGTTCCGTAAACAATGAGCAGTTCTTC. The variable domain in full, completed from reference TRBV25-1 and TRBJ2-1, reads EADIYQTPRYLVIGTGKKITLECSQTMGHDKMYWYQQDPGMELHLIHYSYGVNSTEKGDLSSESTVSRIRTEHFPLTLESARPSHTSQYLCASSDRGSVNNEQFFGPGTRLTVL.

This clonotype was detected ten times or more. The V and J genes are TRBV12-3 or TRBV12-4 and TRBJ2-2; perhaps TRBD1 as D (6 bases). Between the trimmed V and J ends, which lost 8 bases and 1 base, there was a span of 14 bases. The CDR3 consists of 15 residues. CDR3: CASGQGRQNTGELFF. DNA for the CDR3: TGTGCCAGCGGCCAGGGGCGACAGAACACCGGGGAGCTGTTTTTT.

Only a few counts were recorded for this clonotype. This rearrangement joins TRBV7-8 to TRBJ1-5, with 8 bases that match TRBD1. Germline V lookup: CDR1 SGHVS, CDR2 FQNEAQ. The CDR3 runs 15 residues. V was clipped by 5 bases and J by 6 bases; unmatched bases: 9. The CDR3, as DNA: TGTGCCAGCAGCCTGGACAGGGCCCCCAGTCAGCCCCAGCATTTT. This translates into CASSLDRAPSQPQHF. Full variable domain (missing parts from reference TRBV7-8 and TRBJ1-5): GAGVSQSPRYKVAKRGQDVALRCDPISGHVSLFWYQQALGQGPEFLTYFQNEAQLDKSGLPSDRFFAERPEGSVSTLKIQRTQQEDSAVYLCASSLDRAPSQPQHFGDGTRLSIL.

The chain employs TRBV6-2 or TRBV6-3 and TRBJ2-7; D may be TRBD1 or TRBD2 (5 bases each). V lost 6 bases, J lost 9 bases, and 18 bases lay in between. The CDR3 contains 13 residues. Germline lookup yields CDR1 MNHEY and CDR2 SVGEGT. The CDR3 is CASSGTAAGVQYF. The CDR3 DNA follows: TGTGCCAGCAGCGGGACCGCTGCTGGGGTGCAGTACTTC.

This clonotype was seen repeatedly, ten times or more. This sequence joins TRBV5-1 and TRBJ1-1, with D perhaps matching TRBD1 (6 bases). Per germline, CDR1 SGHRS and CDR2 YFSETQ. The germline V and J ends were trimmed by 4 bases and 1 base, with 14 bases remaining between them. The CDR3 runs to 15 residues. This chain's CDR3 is CASSLLTGKNTEAFF. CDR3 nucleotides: TGCGCCAGCAGCCTCCTGACAGGCAAGAACACTGAAGCTTTCTTT.

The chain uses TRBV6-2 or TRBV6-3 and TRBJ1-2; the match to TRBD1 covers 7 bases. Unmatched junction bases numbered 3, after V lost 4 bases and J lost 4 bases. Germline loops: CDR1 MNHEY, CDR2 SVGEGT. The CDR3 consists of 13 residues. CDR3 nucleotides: TGTGCCAGCAGTTTCGGACAGGCCTATGGCTACACCTTC. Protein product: CASSFGQAYGYTF.

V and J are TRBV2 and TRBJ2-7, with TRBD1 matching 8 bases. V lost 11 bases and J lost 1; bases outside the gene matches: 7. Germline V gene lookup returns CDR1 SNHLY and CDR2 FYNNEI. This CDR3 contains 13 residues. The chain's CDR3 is CAGSRTGSYEQYF. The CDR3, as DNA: TGTGCCGGGTCAAGGACAGGGTCCTACGAGCAGTACTTC.

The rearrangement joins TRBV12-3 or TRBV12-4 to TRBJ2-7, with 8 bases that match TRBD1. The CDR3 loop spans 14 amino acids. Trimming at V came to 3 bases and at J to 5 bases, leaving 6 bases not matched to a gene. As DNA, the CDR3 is TGTGCCAGCAGTTTCTGGGACAGGACCCACGAGCAGTACTTC. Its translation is CASSFWDRTHEQYF.

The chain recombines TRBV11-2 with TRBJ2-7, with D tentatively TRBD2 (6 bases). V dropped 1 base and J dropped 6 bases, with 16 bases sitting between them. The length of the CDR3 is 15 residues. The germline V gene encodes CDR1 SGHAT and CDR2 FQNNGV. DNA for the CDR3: TGTGCCAGCAGCTTAGTTGCCGGGAGTAGCCCCGAGCAGTACTTC. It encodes CASSLVAGSSPEQYF.

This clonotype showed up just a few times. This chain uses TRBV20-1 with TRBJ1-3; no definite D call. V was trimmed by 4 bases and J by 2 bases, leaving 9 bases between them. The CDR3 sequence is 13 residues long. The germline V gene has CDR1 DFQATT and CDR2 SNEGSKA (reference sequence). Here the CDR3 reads CSATASPGNTIYF. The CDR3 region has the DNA TGCAGTGCTACTGCTAGTCCTGGAAACACCATATATTTT.

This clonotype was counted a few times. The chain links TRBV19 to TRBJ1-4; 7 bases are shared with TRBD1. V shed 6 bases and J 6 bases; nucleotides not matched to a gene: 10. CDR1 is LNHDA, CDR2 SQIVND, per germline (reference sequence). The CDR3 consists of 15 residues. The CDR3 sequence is CASSASGTADEKLFF. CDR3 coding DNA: TGTGCCAGTAGCGCATCCGGGACAGCGGATGAAAAACTGTTTTTT.

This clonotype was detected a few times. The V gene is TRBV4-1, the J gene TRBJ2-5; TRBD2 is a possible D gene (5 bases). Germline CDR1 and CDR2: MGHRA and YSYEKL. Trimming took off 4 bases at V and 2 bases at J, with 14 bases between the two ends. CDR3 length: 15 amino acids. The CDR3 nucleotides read TGCGCCAGCAGCCGAGGGCTTGACGGACAAGAGACCCAGTACTTC. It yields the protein CASSRGLDGQETQYF.

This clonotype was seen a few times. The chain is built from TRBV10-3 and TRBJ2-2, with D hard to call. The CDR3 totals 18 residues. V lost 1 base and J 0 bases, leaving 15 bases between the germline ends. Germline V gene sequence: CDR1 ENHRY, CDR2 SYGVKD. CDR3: CAISEYRAIGPNTGELFF. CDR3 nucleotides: TGTGCCATCAGTGAGTACCGGGCGATCGGCCCGAACACCGGGGAGCTGTTTTTT.

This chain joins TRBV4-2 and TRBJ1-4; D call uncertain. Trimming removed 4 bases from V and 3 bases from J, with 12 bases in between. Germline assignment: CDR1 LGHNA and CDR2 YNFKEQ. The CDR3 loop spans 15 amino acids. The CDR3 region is CASSPPRRANEKLFF. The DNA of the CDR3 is TGTGCCAGCAGCCCTCCGAGGAGGGCTAATGAAAAACTGTTTTTT.

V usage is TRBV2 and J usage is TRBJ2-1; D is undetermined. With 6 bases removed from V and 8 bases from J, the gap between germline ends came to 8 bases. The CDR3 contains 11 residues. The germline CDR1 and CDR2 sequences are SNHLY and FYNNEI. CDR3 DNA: TGTGCCAGCAGACCCATTGATGAGCAGTTCTTC. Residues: CASRPIDEQFF.

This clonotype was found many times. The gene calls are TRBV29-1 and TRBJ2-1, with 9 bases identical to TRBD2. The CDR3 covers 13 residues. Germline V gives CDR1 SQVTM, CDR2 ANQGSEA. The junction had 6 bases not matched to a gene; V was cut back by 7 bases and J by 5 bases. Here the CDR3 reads CSAGRGGNNEQFF. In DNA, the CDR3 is TGCAGCGCAGGGCGGGGGGGTAACAATGAGCAGTTCTTC.

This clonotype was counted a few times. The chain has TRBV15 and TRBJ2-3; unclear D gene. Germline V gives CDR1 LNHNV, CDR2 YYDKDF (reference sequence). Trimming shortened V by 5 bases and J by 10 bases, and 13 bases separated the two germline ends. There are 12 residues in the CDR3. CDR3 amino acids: CATSGRLPAQYF. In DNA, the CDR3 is TGTGCCACCAGCGGACGTCTCCCCGCGCAGTATTTT.

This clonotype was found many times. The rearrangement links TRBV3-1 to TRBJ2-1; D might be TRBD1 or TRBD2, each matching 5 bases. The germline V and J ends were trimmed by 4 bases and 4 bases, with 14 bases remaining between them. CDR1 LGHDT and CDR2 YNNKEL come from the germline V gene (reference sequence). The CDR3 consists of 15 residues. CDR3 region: CASSLPGPEYNEQFF. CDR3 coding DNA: TGTGCCAGCAGCCTACCGGGACCAGAATACAATGAGCAGTTCTTC.

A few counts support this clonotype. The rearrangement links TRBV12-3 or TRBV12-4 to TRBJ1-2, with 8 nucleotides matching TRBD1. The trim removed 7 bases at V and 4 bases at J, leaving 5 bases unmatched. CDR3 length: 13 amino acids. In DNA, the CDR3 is TGTGCCAGCACCATTACAGGGGGCTATGGCTACACCTTC. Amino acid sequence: CASTITGGYGYTF.

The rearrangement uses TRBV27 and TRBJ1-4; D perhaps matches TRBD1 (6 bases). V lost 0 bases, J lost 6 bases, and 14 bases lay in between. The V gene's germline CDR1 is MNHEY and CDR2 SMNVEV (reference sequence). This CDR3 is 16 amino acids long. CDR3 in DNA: TGTGCCAGCAGTTTATCGGGGGGGACAAGGGATGAAAAACTGTTTTTT. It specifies CASSLSGGTRDEKLFF.

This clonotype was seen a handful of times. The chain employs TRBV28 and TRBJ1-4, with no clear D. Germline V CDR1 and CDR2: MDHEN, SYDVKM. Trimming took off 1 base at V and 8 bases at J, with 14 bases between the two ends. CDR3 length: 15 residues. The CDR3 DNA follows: TGTGCCAGCAGTTTATTCGGGGTGAGGCGGGAAAAACTGTTTTTT. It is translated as CASSLFGVRREKLFF.

The CDR3 loop is CASRASGYNEQFF. CDR3 DNA sequence: TGTGCCAGCAGGGCTAGCGGCTACAATGAGCAGTTCTTC. The chain employs TRBV6-2 or TRBV6-3 and TRBJ2-1, with TRBD2 identical over 7 bases. CDR3 length: 13 amino acids. The V and J ends lost 6 bases and 3 bases, in that order; junction bases with no gene match: 2. CDR1 is MNHEY and CDR2 is SVGEGT in the germline V gene.